This T cell receptor beta chain was sequenced for a study of T cell responses to AZD1222 COVID-19 vaccine. Background on the study: The study pooled second doses at about 4 or about 12 weeks.

The repertoire was sequenced with immunoSEQ multiplex PCR; TCRdb's copy has only in-frame clones and lacks some. The table includes over 100,000 clones, 88% detected once. As for this clone: What it recognizes is unknown.

Study results and limitations: Only 5 or 6 individuals given AZD1222 were seropositive at baseline. Donors, mostly white British, included more females; clonal diversity was possibly underestimated. None of the repertoires were sampled until the peak T cell response had passed.

The CDR3 spans 11 residues. V lost 7 bases and J lost 5, with 7 bases in between. Germline V lookup: CDR1 SGHRS, CDR2 YFSETQ. V gene TRBV5-1 combines with J gene TRBJ2-1, with D unresolved. This material consisted of peripheral blood, taken on day 0 of AZD1222 vaccination. This TCR was sampled from an adult in good health. CDR3 sequence: CASAQNNEQFF. For the CDR3, the DNA is TGCGCCAGCGCCCAAAACAATGAGCAGTTCTTC. Together with reference TRBV5-1 and TRBJ2-1, the CDR3 gives the full variable domain: KAGVTQTPRYLIKTRGQQVTLSCSPISGHRSVSWYQQTPGQGLQFLFEYFSETQRNKGNFPGRFSGRQFSNSRSEMNVSTLELGDSALYLCASAQNNEQFFGPGTRLTVL.